The T cell receptor (beta chain) under discussion was sequenced for a study of blood T cell repertoires in COVID-19. Turning to the study itself: Spain, Italy and the United States supplied samples that represented acute and convalescent COVID-19. T cells, B-cell-depleted T cells, or PBMCs supplied cDNA or gDNA.

Participant age was roughly 18 to 90 years, and participants resided in roughly 24 US areas. Original methodology: Reference gene primer amplification gave estimated nucleated cell counts. Clones were sequenced by immunoSEQ multiplex PCR, and TCRdb holds only the in-frame ones, with some missing. D and trimming come from the DNA, and the V and J calls and clone size come from that table. There are approximately 260,000 clones in the sample; 86% occur only once, and roughly 3.5% lies in the top ten. The CDR3 extends over 19 amino acids. Losses at the gene ends were 1 base for V and 2 bases for J; bases not matched to a gene: 14. Germline V gene data show CDR1 as MGHRA and CDR2 as YSYEKL.

The sequencing input was PBMCs or T cells enriched from blood (not recorded which). The rearrangement links TRBV4-1 to TRBJ2-5; 9 bases agree with TRBD2. The receptor was derived from a woman in her 40s with acute COVID-19. The CDR3 sequence is CASSQVRSAGGKGQETQYF. The CDR3 nucleotides are TGCGCCAGCAGCCAAGTCCGGAGTGCGGGAGGGAAGGGGCAAGAGACCCAGTACTTC.